The 27 T cell receptor beta chains listed next were all sequenced from one sample in a study of T cell changes during pregnancy in multiple sclerosis. Using immunoSEQ multiplex PCR, the repertoire was profiled, and TCRdb retains in-frame clones only, with some absent. The sample includes some 100,000 clones, over 85% of them seen just once. This specimen was peripheral blood, taken in the second trimester of pregnancy. The source of these receptors is a female donor with multiple sclerosis, enrolled in a pregnancy study.

V is TRBV9 and J is TRBJ1-1; D is ambiguous. The CDR3 contains 13 residues. Trimming pared 2 bases from V and 4 bases from J, leaving 9 bases between. Per germline, CDR1 SGDLS and CDR2 YYNGEE. The CDR3 sequence is CASSVSRGTEAFF. In DNA form, the CDR3 reads TGTGCCAGCAGCGTGTCCCGGGGCACTGAAGCTTTCTTT. The full variable domain, its missing parts supplied by reference TRBV9 and TRBJ1-1, is DSGVTQTPKHLITATGQRVTLRCSPRSGDLSVYWYQQSLDQGLQFLIQYYNGEERAKGNILERFSAQQFPDLHSELNLSSLELGDSALYFCASSVSRGTEAFFGQGTRLTVV.

This chain connects TRBV2 to TRBJ1-4, with D possibly TRBD1 on 6 matching bases. This CDR3 has 15 amino acids. V lost 1 base and J lost 3, with 9 bases in between. Germline V gives CDR1 SNHLY, CDR2 FYNNEI. In DNA form, the CDR3 reads TGTGCCAGCAGTGAAGTACGACAGGCTAATGAAAAACTGTTTTTT. Its translation: CASSEVRQANEKLFF.

The chain joins TRBV4-1 to TRBJ2-5; TRBD2 agrees at 9 bases. The CDR3 loop spans 17 amino acids. Germline lookup yields CDR1 MGHRA and CDR2 YSYEKL. V was clipped by 0 bases and J by 4 bases; unmatched bases: 9. The CDR3 DNA is TGCGCCAGCAGCCAAGAGGCGGCGGGAGGGCCGGGAGAGACCCAGTACTTC. It encodes CASSQEAAGGPGETQYF.

The chain carries TRBV7-8 and TRBJ1-6; 9 positions match TRBD1. The CDR3 spans 14 residues. CDR1 SGHVS and CDR2 FQNEAQ come from the germline V gene. Trimming removed 4 bases from V and 8 bases from J; junction bases left unmatched: 3. The CDR3 DNA is TGTGCCAGCAGCTCACAGGGGGCTGATTCACCCCTCCACTTT. As protein: CASSSQGADSPLHF.

This CDR3 reads CASTKSYEQYF. CDR3 nucleotide sequence: TGTGCCAGCACTAAGAGTTACGAGCAGTACTTC. The chain is built from TRBV28 and TRBJ2-7, with unresolved D. The CDR3 loop spans 11 amino acids. V was clipped by 7 bases and J by 4 bases, with 8 bases between them. CDR1 and CDR2 (germline): MDHEN, SYDVKM. The whole variable domain, remainder taken from reference TRBV28 and TRBJ2-7, is DVKVTQSSRYLVKRTGEKVFLECVQDMDHENMFWYRQDPGLGLRLIYFSYDVKMKEKGDIPEGYSVSREKKERFSLILESASTNQTSMYLCASTKSYEQYFGPGTRLTVT.

The CDR3 DNA sequence: TGTGCCAGCAGCTTAACGGGATTCGAGGGAGGCTACACCTTC. As protein: CASSLTGFEGGYTF. The chain has TRBV7-3 and TRBJ1-2; D is ambiguous. Per the germline V gene, CDR1 is SGHTA and CDR2 is FQGTGA. CDR3 length: 14 residues. Trimming took off 0 bases at V and 8 bases at J, with 13 bases between the two ends.

The CDR3 here is CASSSGLVGQETQYF. DNA of the CDR3: TGTGCCAGCAGTTCCGGACTAGTAGGGCAAGAGACCCAGTACTTC. The chain couples TRBV11-2 to TRBJ2-5; 7 nucleotides align to TRBD2. J lost 2 bases, V lost 6 bases, and 9 bases had no gene match. This CDR3 has 15 residues. The V gene's germline CDR1 is SGHAT and CDR2 FQNNGV.

V is TRBV7-2 and J is TRBJ2-2, with 7 nucleotides matching TRBD1. The CDR3 extends over 17 amino acids. CDR1 is SGHTA, CDR2 FQGNSA, per germline. Losses at the gene ends were 0 bases for V and 6 bases for J; bases not matched to a gene: 10. The CDR3, as DNA: TGTGCCAGCAGCTTAGCGCAGGGGGTACATTCCCCCGGGGAGCTGTTTTTT. Residues: CASSLAQGVHSPGELFF.

The chain joins TRBV29-1 to TRBJ1-1; TRBD1 might be the D (6 bases). The CDR3 is 14 amino acids. In germline, CDR1 is SQVTM, CDR2 ANQGSEA. Between the trimmed V and J ends, which lost 0 bases and 5 bases, there was a span of 13 bases. The CDR3 is CSVEDPQGITEAFF. CDR3 in DNA: TGCAGCGTTGAAGATCCACAGGGTATAACTGAAGCTTTCTTT.

The rearrangement links TRBV2 to TRBJ1-1; 7 bases are a match to TRBD1. CDR1 SNHLY and CDR2 FYNNEI come from the germline V gene. V lost 6 bases, J lost 8 bases, and 12 bases stayed unmatched. This CDR3 has 14 amino acids. The CDR3 DNA reads as TGTGCCAGCAGCAAGGGACAGAATCTCGTCGAAGCTTTCTTT. It translates to CASSKGQNLVEAFF.

The chain links TRBV30 to TRBJ2-3; TRBD2 aligns across 8 bases. Trimming took 6 bases from V and 2 from J; bases not matched to a gene: 7. Germline loops: CDR1 GTSNPN, CDR2 SVGIG (reference sequence). The CDR3 length is 14 residues. Written as DNA, the CDR3 is TGTGCCTGTAACGGGGGGGGTCTCACAGATACGCAGTATTTT. It translates to CACNGGGLTDTQYF.

V gene TRBV20-1 combines with J gene TRBJ1-6; no definite D call. The CDR3 is 11 amino acids. Germline V gene data show CDR1 as DFQATT and CDR2 as SNEGSKA (reference sequence). The V and J ends lost 3 bases and 8 bases respectively, with 5 bases between them. CDR3 nucleotide sequence: TGCAGTGCTAGGGGAGATTCACCCCTCCACTTT. The encoded protein is CSARGDSPLHF.

The chain has TRBV30 and TRBJ1-5; 10 nucleotides align to TRBD1. Germline trimming cut 3 bases from V and 5 bases from J; bases unmatched to any gene: 7. CDR1 is GTSNPN and CDR2 is SVGIG in the germline V gene (reference sequence). CDR3 length equals 15 residues. CDR3 in DNA: TGTGCCTGGAGCGGACAGGGGGATAGAGATCAGCCCCAGCATTTT. Translating gives CAWSGQGDRDQPQHF.

The rearrangement uses TRBV9 and TRBJ2-5, with D unclear. The V end was cut by 4 bases, the J end by 4 bases, with 14 bases between. CDR1 SGDLS and CDR2 YYNGEE come from the germline V gene. This CDR3 has 14 residues. The DNA for the CDR3 is TGTGCCAGCAGCCGAAAAACCTACTTAGAGACCCAGTACTTC. This gives the protein CASSRKTYLETQYF.

V is TRBV19 and J is TRBJ2-7; perhaps TRBD2 as D (6 bases). This CDR3 is built from 15 residues. Germline assignment: CDR1 LNHDA and CDR2 SQIVND (reference sequence). V lost 4 bases, J lost 7 bases, and 20 bases lay in between. CDR3 DNA: TGTGCCAGTAGTAGGCGGGACGGGATTTTGGGGGAGCAGTACTTC. It yields the protein CASSRRDGILGEQYF.

The chain combines TRBV4-1 with TRBJ2-5, with TRBD1 matching over 7 bases. Trimming removed 2 bases from V and 5 bases from J; junction bases left unmatched: 2. The CDR3 length is 13 residues. Germline V CDR1 and CDR2: MGHRA, YSYEKL. The CDR3 here is CASSQTGAETQYF. In DNA, the CDR3 is TGCGCCAGCAGCCAAACAGGGGCGGAGACCCAGTACTTC.

The chain joins TRBV9 to TRBJ2-1; TRBD2 aligns across 10 bases. J lost 9 bases, V lost 0 bases, and 6 bases had no gene match. CDR1 SGDLS and CDR2 YYNGEE come from the germline V gene. The CDR3 contains 15 residues. For the CDR3, the DNA is TGTGCCAGCAGCGTAGCAACTAGCGGGAACGGTGAGCAGTTCTTC. Translating it yields CASSVATSGNGEQFF.

The genes are TRBV7-3 and TRBJ2-7; tentatively, D is TRBD1 (5 bases). CDR1 and CDR2 (germline): SGHTA, FQGTGA. This CDR3 has 15 residues. The germline V and J ends were trimmed by 2 bases and 2 bases, with 13 bases remaining between them. As DNA, the CDR3 is TGTGCCAGCAGCTTAGATCCCAGGGCCCCCTACGAGCAGTACTTC. It specifies CASSLDPRAPYEQYF.

This clone turned up a few times. The gene calls are TRBV18 and TRBJ1-2; 7 bases fit TRBD1. This CDR3 contains 12 residues. V dropped 1 base and J dropped 7; count of bases not matched to a gene: 0. Germline assignment: CDR1 KGHSH and CDR2 LQKENI. This CDR3 is CASSPQGAGYTF. The DNA for the CDR3 is TGTGCCAGCTCACCACAGGGGGCTGGCTACACCTTC.

This chain uses TRBV4-1 with TRBJ2-1, with 14 bases that match TRBD2. The trim removed 3 bases at V and 2 bases at J, leaving 6 bases unmatched. This CDR3 region has 18 residues. Germline V gene lookup returns CDR1 MGHRA and CDR2 YSYEKL. The CDR3 loop is CASSQRLTSGRAYNEQFF. CDR3 DNA: TGCGCCAGCAGCCAGAGACTGACTAGCGGGAGGGCCTACAATGAGCAGTTCTTC.

The rearrangement joins TRBV9 to TRBJ2-7; 9 bases map to TRBD1. This CDR3 spans 16 amino acids. CDR1 and CDR2 from the germline V gene are SGDLS and YYNGEE. Unmatched junction bases numbered 12, after V lost 4 bases and J lost 4 bases. The CDR3 DNA sequence: TGTGCCAGCAGCCCCTCCGTTGGGACAGGGAGGTACGAGCAGTACTTC. Protein product: CASSPSVGTGRYEQYF.

V and J are TRBV27 and TRBJ1-2; 9 bases map to TRBD1. This CDR3 contains 15 residues. Losses at the gene ends were 5 bases for V and 4 bases for J; bases not matched to a gene: 8. From germline, CDR1 is MNHEY and CDR2 SMNVEV (reference sequence). The CDR3 loop reads CASSPRTGDLYGYTF. Written as DNA, the CDR3 is TGTGCCAGCAGTCCACGGACAGGGGACCTCTATGGCTACACCTTC.

The chain uses TRBV5-1 and TRBJ2-7; 10 nucleotides align to TRBD1. Germline loops: CDR1 SGHRS, CDR2 YFSETQ. CDR3 length: 15 residues. The V segment lost 4 bases and the J segment 4 bases; nucleotides outside the gene matches: 8. CDR3 bases: TGCGCCAGCAGCCCAGCCGGGACAGGGGCGTACGAGCAGTACTTC. Protein: CASSPAGTGAYEQYF. The full variable domain, in which reference TRBV5-1 and TRBJ2-7 provide the parts outside the CDR3, is KAGVTQTPRYLIKTRGQQVTLSCSPISGHRSVSWYQQTPGQGLQFLFEYFSETQRNKGNFPGRFSGRQFSNSRSEMNVSTLELGDSALYLCASSPAGTGAYEQYFGPGTRLTVT.

This chain connects TRBV5-1 to TRBJ1-2; D is perhaps TRBD1 (5 bases). Trimming removed 4 bases at V and 4 bases at J, with 17 bases between. Germline V gives CDR1 SGHRS, CDR2 YFSETQ. This CDR3 is built from 15 residues. CDR3 residues: CASSRAGEGSYGYTF. The CDR3 DNA is TGCGCCAGCAGCAGAGCCGGGGAGGGGAGCTATGGCTACACCTTC.

V usage is TRBV5-1 and J usage is TRBJ1-1; maybe TRBD1 (5 bases). V was clipped by 2 bases and J by 2 bases, with 10 bases between them. The length of the CDR3 is 14 residues. The germline V gene has CDR1 SGHRS and CDR2 YFSETQ. The chain's CDR3 is CASSFEGANTEAFF. The DNA for the CDR3 is TGCGCCAGCAGCTTTGAAGGGGCCAACACTGAAGCTTTCTTT.

The sample holds one count of this clone. The chain uses TRBV6-6 and TRBJ1-6, with 10 bases lining up with TRBD1. This CDR3 is built from 15 residues. CDR1 and CDR2 (germline): MNHNY, SVGAGI (reference sequence). The V and J ends lost 1 base and 16 bases, in that order; junction bases with no gene match: 10. The CDR3 DNA follows: TGTGCCAGCAGTTACTTCCCGGGACAGGGGCTCTCTCTCCACTTT. This translates into CASSYFPGQGLSLHF.

V is TRBV6-1 and J is TRBJ1-5; D may be TRBD1 (6 bases). This CDR3 is 13 amino acids long. Germline CDR1 reads MNHNS; CDR2 reads SASEGT. Between the trimmed V and J ends, which lost 7 bases and 3 bases, there was a span of 10 bases. The CDR3 loop reads CASKNRVNQPQHF. In DNA, the CDR3 is TGTGCCAGCAAGAACAGGGTCAATCAGCCCCAGCATTTT.